These T cell receptor beta chains were read from a single sample in a study of blood T cells in healthy people across ages. TCRdb analysed the 5' RACE reads with MiXCR anew, one entry per CDR3 protein. The table records 1.5 million to 2 million distinct CDR3 sequences, 28% of them present only once. The sequenced sample was blood. The receptors stem from a woman in her twenties or thirties in good health. Each CDR3 is given with its conserved first and last residue. A D gene is named only where the DNA matches it firmly. For some rows the clone size is stated as once, few or many, or as a class when expanded; others skip it.

clone_size j_call d_call v_call cdr3_nt cdr3_aa
few TRBJ2-5 . TRBV5-1 TGCGCCAGCAGCCCGGACCCCCTGGGCGAGACCCAGTACTTC CASSPDPLGETQYF
many TRBJ2-5 TRBD2 TRBV27 TGTGCCAGCAGGAAGCGGGACGATTGGGAGACCCAGTACTTC CASRKRDDWETQYF
. TRBJ2-1 TRBD1 TRBV7-9 TGTGCCAGCATCCTAGACAGGGGGGCAGAGACCCAGTTCTTC CASILDRGAETQFF
few TRBJ1-4 . TRBV5-5 TGTGCCAGCAGCCCGCCGACAGGAGTTAATGAAAAACTGTTTTTT CASSPPTGVNEKLFF
few TRBJ2-3 TRBD2 TRBV10-3 TGTGCCATCAGCGCTAGCGGGGCTTCCCCGGATACGCAGTATTTT CAISASGASPDTQYF
many TRBJ1-2 . TRBV29-1 TGCAGCGCTGACCGGGACTTATCCCTTGGCTACACCTTC CSADRDLSLGYTF
. TRBJ1-6 TRBD1 TRBV10-1 TGCGCCAACCCCGGGACAGGGTCTTCACTCCTCCACTTT CANPGTGSSLLHF
few TRBJ2-5 TRBD2 TRBV15 TGTGCTACCAGCAACACCCCGGGGGGGCAGTACTTC CATSNTPGGQYF
few TRBJ2-7 TRBD2 TRBV6-2/TRBV6-3 TGTGCCAGCAGTTCCCCAGCGGGAGGGACCTACGAGCAGTACTTC CASSSPAGGTYEQYF
few TRBJ1-4 . TRBV18 TGTGCCAGCTCACCGATCTTAGGAGGTGAAAAACTGTTTTTT CASSPILGGEKLFF
. TRBJ1-5 TRBD1 TRBV7-9 TGTGCCAGCAGCCCAGGGGGAATGAGCAATCAGCCCCAGCATTTT CASSPGGMSNQPQHF
. TRBJ2-3 . TRBV21-1 TGCGCCAGCAGCCAAGTAGGAAGAAGCGGGCCAGATACGCAGTATTTT CASSQVGRSGPDTQYF
few TRBJ2-7 . TRBV5-1 TGCGCCAGCCACTTCCTTTACGAGCAGTACTTC CASHFLYEQYF
. TRBJ1-2 . TRBV5-1 TGCGCCAGCAGCTTGGGACAGAGTGGTTATGGCTACACCTTC CASSLGQSGYGYTF
few TRBJ2-5 . TRBV7-2 TGTGCCAGCAGCTTAGCGAGGGGGGGGCGGGAAGAGACCCAGTACTTC CASSLARGGREETQYF
. TRBJ1-5 . TRBV5-5 TGTGCCAGCAGCTTGTATACGACAGTCAATCAGCCCCAGCATTTT CASSLYTTVNQPQHF
. TRBJ1-2 . TRBV14 TGCGCCAGCAGCCAGTACCCGGGGTATGGCTACACCTTC CASSQYPGYGYTF
once TRBJ1-1 . TRBV10-3 TGTGCCATCAGGGACAGCATGAACACTGAAGCTTTCTTT CAIRDSMNTEAFF
few TRBJ2-7 TRBD1 TRBV15 TGTTCCACCAGCGGCAGGGACAGGGACGCGACCTACGAGCAGTACTTC CSTSGRDRDATYEQYF
many TRBJ2-7 TRBD2 TRBV28 TGTGCCAGCGCCGGGACTAGCGGGCACTACGAGCAGTACTTC CASAGTSGHYEQYF
many TRBJ1-6 . TRBV7-9 TGTGCCAGCAGCTCCGACAGAAATTCACCCCTCCACTTT CASSSDRNSPLHF
. TRBJ1-2 . TRBV7-9 TGTGCCAGCAGCGGGATAGTTAACGACTATGGCTACACCTTC CASSGIVNDYGYTF
. TRBJ2-3 . TRBV6-1 TGTGCCAGCAGTGAAGCGCTTTCTCGCGGGTACCTAGCCACAGATACGCAGTATTTT CASSEALSRGYLATDTQYF
. TRBJ2-4 TRBD1 TRBV18 TGTGCCAGCTCCCCGACAGGGAGCATTCAGTACTTC CASSPTGSIQYF
. TRBJ1-1 . TRBV20-1 TGCAGTGCGGGGGGAGTACAGATGAACACTGAAGCTTTCTTT CSAGGVQMNTEAFF
many TRBJ2-7 . TRBV12-3/TRBV12-4 TGTGCCAGCACCCTCGGGAGCGAGCAGTACTTC CASTLGSEQYF
. TRBJ2-7 TRBD2 TRBV5-1 TGCGCCAGCAGCTCTAGCGGGGGTGAAGCCTACGAGCAGTACTTC CASSSSGGEAYEQYF
few TRBJ1-2 . TRBV7-2 TGTGCCAGCAGCACCAGACAGGACTATGGCTACACCTTC CASSTRQDYGYTF
. TRBJ2-5 TRBD2 TRBV11-1 TGTGCCAGCAGCTTTACTTTTTGGGAGGGAGCCGACCTCCAGGGAGAGCAGTACTTC CASSFTFWEGADLQGEQYF
. TRBJ2-1 TRBD2 TRBV2 TGTGCCAGCAGGGTGGGGTCTAGCGGGAGGATCGATGAGCAGTTCTTC CASRVGSSGRIDEQFF
. TRBJ2-5 TRBD2 TRBV7-3 TGTGCCAGCAGCACCGGGACTAGTAAGGGGAATGAGCAGTACTTC CASSTGTSKGNEQYF
many TRBJ2-7 TRBD1 TRBV29-1 TGCAGCGTTGGTGGGACAGGGGCGTCCTACGAGCAGTACTTC CSVGGTGASYEQYF
few TRBJ2-7 . TRBV21-1 TGTGCCAGCAGCAAAGACGAAGGGAATAGCTCCTACGAGCAGTACTTC CASSKDEGNSSYEQYF